This is a list of T cell receptor beta chains from one sample in a study of shared clonotypes between healthy human individuals. Assay used: immunoSEQ multiplex PCR; TCRdb lists only in-frame clones, some missing. The sample carries millions of clones, 90% to 95% recorded once. The sequenced sample was naive CD4+ T cells sorted from blood. These receptors originate from a man younger than 35 in good health. CDR3s include the opening cysteine and the closing phenylalanine or tryptophan. D genes are given only for firm matches. Rows may omit the clone size; those that give it use once, few, many or a size class.

NA	TRBJ2-3	TRBD1	TRBV29-1	CSVDDRGSPTGTQYF	TGCAGCGTTGATGACAGGGGCAGCCCTACCGGTACGCAGTATTTT
NA	TRBJ2-7	TRBD1	TRBV10-3	CAISEWGQPSSYEQYF	TGTGCCATCAGTGAGTGGGGACAGCCGAGCTCCTACGAGCAGTACTTC
NA	TRBJ2-3	NA	TRBV18	CASSLRVGDTQYF	TGTGCCAGCTCACTCAGGGTTGGAGATACGCAGTATTTT
NA	TRBJ1-1	NA	TRBV30	CAGTGEAFF	TGTGCCGGCACAGGGGAAGCTTTCTTT
NA	TRBJ2-7	TRBD2	TRBV2	CASRTSGVYEQYF	TGTGCCAGCAGGACTAGCGGGGTCTACGAGCAGTACTTC
NA	TRBJ2-1	NA	TRBV5-1	CASSPLVNEQFF	TGCGCCAGCAGCCCGCTCGTAAATGAGCAGTTCTTC
once	TRBJ1-1	TRBD1	TRBV27	CASSLSWDRNTEAFF	TGTGCCAGCAGTTTATCGTGGGACAGGAATACTGAAGCTTTCTTT
NA	TRBJ1-1	TRBD1	TRBV5-1	CASGRDRGDMNTEAFF	TGCGCCAGCGGCCGGGACAGGGGAGATATGAACACTGAAGCTTTCTTT
NA	TRBJ1-2	TRBD1	TRBV18	CASSPPVDRDGYTF	TGTGCCAGCTCACCACCGGTGGACAGGGATGGCTACACCTTC
NA	TRBJ1-5	TRBD1	TRBV28	CASSLSGTGRNQPQHF	TGTGCCAGCAGTCTCTCCGGGACAGGGCGAAATCAGCCCCAGCATTTT
NA	TRBJ2-2	TRBD1	TRBV5-1	CASSLNTGAGELFF	TGCGCCAGCAGCTTGAACACAGGGGCCGGGGAGCTGTTTTTT
NA	TRBJ1-4	TRBD1	TRBV28	CASRGQKSTNEKLFF	TGTGCCAGCAGGGGACAGAAGTCAACTAATGAAAAACTGTTTTTT
NA	TRBJ2-1	NA	TRBV28	CASRLQSSYNEQFF	TGTGCCAGCAGACTACAGAGCTCCTACAATGAGCAGTTCTTC
once	TRBJ1-2	NA	TRBV5-5	CASSLGTEIYGYTF	TGTGCCAGCAGCTTGGGGACAGAGATCTATGGCTACACCTTC
NA	TRBJ2-5	TRBD1	TRBV2	CASSPQAGQGPETQYF	TGTGCCAGCAGTCCTCAAGCTGGACAGGGTCCAGAGACCCAGTACTTC
NA	TRBJ1-2	TRBD1	TRBV18	CASSPGGQGDYGYTF	TGTGCCAGCTCACCAGGGGGACAGGGGGACTATGGCTACACCTTC
NA	TRBJ2-5	TRBD1	TRBV7-9	CASSFRQGGETQYF	TGTGCCAGCAGCTTCCGACAGGGCGGAGAGACCCAGTACTTC
once	TRBJ1-1	NA	TRBV10-3	CAISGGGLNTEAFF	TGTGCCATCAGTGGGGGGGGGTTGAACACTGAAGCTTTCTTT
NA	TRBJ2-7	NA	TRBV28	CASSLAGGASYEQYF	TGTGCCAGCAGTTTAGCCGGGGGAGCCTCCTACGAGCAGTACTTC
once	TRBJ2-1	TRBD2	TRBV5-3	CARSRGTSQFF	TGTGCCAGAAGCCGGGGGACTAGCCAGTTCTTC
NA	TRBJ1-5	NA	TRBV28	CASSPPQTQPQHF	TGTGCCAGCAGTCCCCCCCAAACTCAGCCCCAGCATTTT
NA	TRBJ1-2	TRBD1	TRBV6-4	CASRPSRDSYGYTF	TGTGCCAGCAGGCCTTCTCGGGACAGCTATGGCTACACCTTC
NA	TRBJ2-6	NA	TRBV30	CAWRRTRYSGANVLTF	TGTGCCTGGAGGAGGACGCGGTACTCTGGGGCCAACGTCCTGACTTTC
NA	TRBJ2-6	NA	TRBV6-6	CASTRGSGANVLTF	TGTGCCAGCACCAGAGGCTCTGGGGCCAACGTCCTGACTTTC
NA	TRBJ1-1	NA	TRBV7-8	CASSFSGGGTEAFF	TGTGCCAGCAGCTTTTCCGGGGGAGGCACTGAAGCTTTCTTT
few	TRBJ1-1	NA	TRBV18	CASSPRGLDGSTEAFF	TGTGCCAGCTCACCGCGAGGACTGGACGGGTCCACTGAAGCTTTCTTT
NA	TRBJ2-1	NA	TRBV28	CASRRSANNEQFF	TGTGCCAGCAGACGATCCGCGAACAATGAGCAGTTCTTC
NA	TRBJ1-4	TRBD1	TRBV5-6	CASSPRQGLSEKLFF	TGTGCCAGCAGCCCCCGACAGGGACTTTCCGAAAAACTGTTTTTT
NA	TRBJ2-1	NA	TRBV6-1	CASSLYEQFF	TGTGCCAGCAGTCTGTATGAGCAGTTCTTC
NA	TRBJ2-3	TRBD2	TRBV5-6	CASSLTSGRGTDTQYF	TGTGCCAGCAGCTTGACCAGCGGGAGAGGAACAGATACGCAGTATTTT
NA	TRBJ1-5	TRBD1	TRBV18	CASSPGTAYSNQPQHF	TGTGCCAGCTCACCGGGGACAGCGTATAGCAATCAGCCCCAGCATTTT
NA	TRBJ2-3	NA	TRBV5-6	CASSFGKGHTDTQYF	TGTGCCAGCAGCTTCGGGAAAGGGCACACAGATACGCAGTATTTT
once	TRBJ2-7	TRBD1	TRBV10-3	CAISPTGTGVYEQYF	TGTGCCATCAGTCCCACCGGGACAGGGGTCTACGAGCAGTACTTC
NA	TRBJ1-4	NA	TRBV2	CASRREGLDNEKLFF	TGTGCCAGCAGGAGGGAGGGTTTGGATAATGAAAAACTGTTTTTT
few	TRBJ1-5	NA	TRBV7-9	CASSLTNDNQPQHF	TGTGCCAGCAGCTTGACCAATGACAATCAGCCCCAGCATTTT
NA	TRBJ1-2	NA	TRBV6-5	CASLARESNGYTF	TGTGCCAGCCTGGCGAGGGAGTCCAATGGCTACACCTTC
NA	TRBJ2-7	TRBD2	TRBV2	CASSELAGVGEQYF	TGTGCCAGCAGTGAACTAGCGGGAGTGGGTGAGCAGTACTTC
NA	TRBJ2-3	NA	TRBV7-2	CASSVRSDTQYF	TGTGCCAGCAGCGTCCGATCAGATACGCAGTATTTT
NA	TRBJ1-2	NA	TRBV28	CASSFKGYGYTF	TGTGCCAGCAGCTTCAAGGGCTATGGCTACACCTTC
NA	TRBJ2-5	NA	TRBV15	CATSRGGEAQETQYF	TGTGCCACCAGCAGAGGGGGCGAGGCCCAAGAGACCCAGTACTTC
NA	TRBJ1-4	NA	TRBV30	CAWSAWTTEKLFF	TGTGCCTGGAGTGCCTGGACGACTGAAAAACTGTTTTTT
once	TRBJ2-7	NA	TRBV4-1	CASSQDLTSLWGLKKREQYF	TGCGCCAGCAGCCAAGATCTTACATCGCTCTGGGGCCTTAAAAAGAGGGAGCAGTACTTC
NA	TRBJ2-5	NA	TRBV11-3	CASSLGGDSKQGTQYF	TGTGCCAGCAGCTTAGGGGGGGACAGCAAGCAAGGGACCCAGTACTTC
NA	TRBJ1-6	TRBD1	TRBV25-1	CASSEHRGNSPLHF	TGTGCCAGCAGTGAACACAGGGGTAATTCACCCCTCCACTTT
NA	TRBJ1-1	NA	TRBV2	CASSEAETALNTEAFF	TGTGCCAGCAGTGAAGCGGAAACAGCTCTGAACACTGAAGCTTTCTTT
NA	TRBJ2-7	NA	TRBV11-2	CASSFGWGASYEQYF	TGTGCCAGCAGCTTCGGATGGGGTGCTTCCTACGAGCAGTACTTC
NA	TRBJ2-1	NA	TRBV29-1	CSVATLSYNEQFF	TGCAGCGTCGCGACACTCTCCTACAATGAGCAGTTCTTC
NA	TRBJ1-2	TRBD1	TRBV19	CASSTQRTGTAYGYTF	TGTGCCAGTAGTACCCAGCGCACCGGGACAGCGTATGGCTACACCTTC
NA	TRBJ1-4	NA	TRBV16	CASSQGLPGKLFF	TGTGCCAGCAGCCAAGGGCTCCCGGGGAAACTGTTTTTT
NA	TRBJ2-2	NA	TRBV5-1	CASSLAGNTGELFF	TGCGCCAGCAGCTTGGCTGGGAACACCGGGGAGCTGTTTTTT
once	TRBJ2-2	TRBD1	TRBV25-1	CASSETGQGITGELFF	TGTGCCAGCAGTGAAACGGGACAGGGTATCACCGGGGAGCTGTTTTTT
NA	TRBJ1-1	NA	TRBV7-9	CASSLGRGQMNTEAFF	TGTGCCAGCAGCTTAGGGCGGGGGCAGATGAACACTGAAGCTTTCTTT